The entry that follows covers one T cell receptor beta chain sequence. CDR3 length equals 15 residues. CDR1 is MNHNY and CDR2 is SVGAGI in the germline V gene (reference sequence). The V end lost 2 bases, the J end lost 5 bases, and 12 bases lay between the germline ends. These data originate in a study of radiotherapy plus CTLA-4 blockade in lung cancer. Study-level background: Among all patients, approximately 18% showed objective responses, while about 34% had disease control.

The table came from immunoSEQ multiplex PCR; TCRdb's copy has only in-frame clones and leaves some out. This sample has more than 75,000 clones, with approximately 86% found just once. V is TRBV6-6 and J is TRBJ2-2, with D perhaps TRBD1 (6 bases). The sequence was collected from a human donor with non-small cell lung cancer who had stable disease on radiotherapy plus ipilimumab. The starting material was peripheral blood, obtained from a patient treated with radiotherapy plus ipilimumab. The CDR3 is CASSYGRGGTGELFF. CDR3 in DNA: TGTGCCAGCAGTTACGGCAGGGGTGGGACCGGGGAGCTGTTTTTT.